This T cell receptor beta chain was recovered during a study of shared clonotypes between healthy human individuals. Genomic DNA came from approximately 92 million PBMCs in unsorted samples. Measured with immunoSEQ multiplex PCR; TCRdb has only the in-frame clones, and not every one. The sample has about 530,000 clones, about 80% seen once. This CDR3 region has 12 residues. Per germline, CDR1 SGHTA and CDR2 FQGNSA. V was cut by 3 bases and J by 3 bases, with 3 bases left in between. The rearrangement links TRBV7-2 to TRBJ1-5; D unclear. Material for sequencing was PBMCs. The TCR comes from a woman aged 35 to 49 in good health. Some clones in this sample may be carry-over from other donors' samples. Written as DNA, the CDR3 is TGTGCCAGCAGCTTCCACAATCAGCCCCAGCATTTT. Protein product: CASSFHNQPQHF.